The rows below give T cell receptor beta chains drawn from one sample of a study of blood T cell repertoires in COVID-19. Assay: immunoSEQ multiplex PCR; the TCRdb copy retains only in-frame clones and omits some. The sample has approximately 360,000 clones, roughly 87% seen once. The sequencing input was PBMCs or T cells enriched from blood (not recorded which). The receptors were sampled from a woman aged 45-65 years who had recovered from COVID-19. The CDR3 runs from the conserved cysteine through the conserved F or W. Fields, in order: clone size, D gene, J gene, V gene, CDR3 DNA, CDR3 protein. D genes are given only for firm matches. The size of a clone is reported for some rows only, either as once, few or many, or as a class for expanded clones.

>few|NA|TRBJ1-5|TRBV19
TGTGCCAGTAGTATAGGGGGCGGAATTGGCAATCAGCCCCAGCATTTT
CASSIGGGIGNQPQHF
>NA|TRBD2|TRBJ2-7|TRBV30
TGTGCCATACAGGGGACTAGCGGGGGGAACTCCTACGAGCAGTACTTC
CAIQGTSGGNSYEQYF
>NA|TRBD1|TRBJ1-1|TRBV18
TGTGCCAGCTCGGGACAGTCGAACACTGAAGCTTTCTTT
CASSGQSNTEAFF
>NA|TRBD1|TRBJ1-1|TRBV27
TGTGCCAGCAGTTTATCCCAGGGGGCTTACACTGAAGCTTTCTTT
CASSLSQGAYTEAFF
>NA|NA|TRBJ2-7|TRBV5-4
TGTGCCAGCAGCCCGGGGTCAATGGTTTACGAGCAGTACTTC
CASSPGSMVYEQYF
>NA|NA|TRBJ1-1|TRBV12-3/TRBV12-4
TGTGCCAGCACCACTACCTTGAACACTGAAGCTTTCTTT
CASTTTLNTEAFF
>once|NA|TRBJ2-3|TRBV13
TGTGCCAGCAGCTTAGTTCAGGGGCAGTTTAAAGCAGATACGCAGTATTTT
CASSLVQGQFKADTQYF
>once|NA|TRBJ2-7|TRBV28
TGTGCCAGCAGCCCTGGACAGACCCGACGCTACGAGCAGTACTTC
CASSPGQTRRYEQYF
>NA|NA|TRBJ1-2|TRBV29-1
TGCAGCGTTGCTCCGGGGTCGAACTATGGCTACACCTTC
CSVAPGSNYGYTF
>NA|TRBD2|TRBJ2-5|TRBV6-5
TGTGCCAGCAGTCCCCCCGGGAGGGAGACCCAGTACTTC
CASSPPGRETQYF
>NA|NA|TRBJ1-1|TRBV9
TGTGCCAGCAACCCGATGACAGCGAACACTGAAGCTTTCTTT
CASNPMTANTEAFF
>once|NA|TRBJ2-3|TRBV5-1
TGCGCCAGCAGCTTGGATTTAGCGGCCGAGATCCCGCAGTATTTT
CASSLDLAAEIPQYF
>NA|NA|TRBJ1-5|TRBV9
TGTGCCAGCAGCGGTACAGCCAGCAATCAGCCCCAGCATTTT
CASSGTASNQPQHF
>NA|NA|TRBJ1-2|TRBV4-3
TGCGCCAGCAGCCAAGACATACACCGGGGGGCTATGAGTGGCTACACCTTC
CASSQDIHRGAMSGYTF
>NA|NA|TRBJ2-1|TRBV20-1
TGCAGTGCTAGACGGTCCAATGAGCAGTTCTTC
CSARRSNEQFF
>once|NA|TRBJ2-5|TRBV5-1
TGCGCCAGCAGGCTGACAGGTGCCCTCCAAGAGACCCAGTACTTC
CASRLTGALQETQYF
>NA|NA|TRBJ2-3|TRBV11-1
TGTGCCAGCAGCTTAGGGCTAGCCCTCACAGATACGCAGTATTTT
CASSLGLALTDTQYF
>NA|TRBD2|TRBJ2-3|TRBV29-1
TGCAGCGTTGGGGGGCTAGCGGGAGGCACAGATACGCAGTATTTT
CSVGGLAGGTDTQYF
>NA|TRBD2|TRBJ2-1|TRBV5-5
TGTGCCAGCAGCCGACTAGCTGCTAGCTCCTACAATGAGCAGTTCTTC
CASSRLAASSYNEQFF
>NA|NA|TRBJ1-4|TRBV19
TGTGCCAGTAGCGACAGACCCGTTGCAACTAATGAAAAACTGTTTTTT
CASSDRPVATNEKLFF
>NA|NA|TRBJ1-1|TRBV29-1
TGCAGCGTTGAAGAAGCGAACAAACTTGAAGCTTTCTTT
CSVEEANKLEAFF
>NA|NA|TRBJ2-2|TRBV3-1/TRBV3-2
TGTGCCAGCAGCTGGACTCCACCGACATACACCGGGGAGCTGTTTTTT
CASSWTPPTYTGELFF
>NA|TRBD2|TRBJ2-5|TRBV3-1/TRBV3-2
TGTGCCAGCAGCTCGACTAGCGGGTCTCAGGAGACCCAGTACTTC
CASSSTSGSQETQYF
>NA|TRBD1|TRBJ1-2|TRBV6-6
TGTGCCAGCAGCTTTTACGCACCGGGACAGGGGGCGAGGAGCTATGGCTACACCTTC
CASSFYAPGQGARSYGYTF
>NA|NA|TRBJ2-1|TRBV27
TGTGCCAGCAGTTTCAACAACAATGAGCAGTTCTTC
CASSFNNNEQFF
>NA|TRBD2|TRBJ2-7|TRBV3-1/TRBV3-2
TGTGCCAGCAGCCTCCGGTCGGGACGGGGGGAGGTCGAGCAGTACTTC
CASSLRSGRGEVEQYF
>NA|NA|TRBJ2-7|TRBV6-2/TRBV6-3
TGTGCCAGCAGTTACGATTCCCCCTCGATCAGGGAGCAGTACTTC
CASSYDSPSIREQYF
>NA|TRBD2|TRBJ2-1|TRBV9
TGTGCCAGCAGCGTGGGACTAGCGGGGGCCATTACCTACAATGAGCAGTTCTTC
CASSVGLAGAITYNEQFF
>NA|NA|TRBJ1-2|TRBV7-9
TGTGCCAGCAGCTTAGGGGACAATGGCTACACCTTC
CASSLGDNGYTF
>few|NA|TRBJ1-1|TRBV19
TGTGCCAGTAGAACCTTTTTGTCCACTCGGGCTGAAGCTTTCTTT
CASRTFLSTRAEAFF
>NA|NA|TRBJ2-1|TRBV27
TGTGCCAGCAGTTTATTTAGGCGGGCAAGCTCCTACAATGAGCAGTTCTTC
CASSLFRRASSYNEQFF
>NA|TRBD1|TRBJ2-7|TRBV27
TGTGCCAGCAGTCCCACCCCGCCGGGACAGCTCTACGAGCAGTACTTC
CASSPTPPGQLYEQYF
>NA|TRBD1|TRBJ2-7|TRBV19
TGTGCCAGTAGTGGGAGGGACAGGGGTCCCTACGAGCAGTACTTC
CASSGRDRGPYEQYF
>NA|NA|TRBJ1-1|TRBV5-4
TGTGCCAGCAGCTTGGCCGGGGGGGCGACAGCTTTCTTT
CASSLAGGATAFF
>once|TRBD1|TRBJ1-5|TRBV19
TGTGCCAGTAACCCCCCACAGACAGGGTTCAGCAATCAGCCCCAGCATTTT
CASNPPQTGFSNQPQHF
>NA|TRBD2|TRBJ2-7|TRBV7-9
TGTGCCAGCTCGAGCGGGAGGGTTCGGGAGCAGTACTTC
CASSSGRVREQYF
>few|TRBD1|TRBJ1-1|TRBV19
TGTGCCAGTATGGGGACAGGGAAAGCTGAAGCTTTCTTT
CASMGTGKAEAFF
>few|NA|TRBJ1-4|TRBV27
TGTGCCAGCAGACTATTAGGGGCTATAACTAATGAAAAACTGTTTTTT
CASRLLGAITNEKLFF